The entry below gives a single T cell receptor (beta chain) sequence along with its context. The source of the sample is a study of blood T cells in healthy people across ages. A J-beta primer mix and a sample-barcoded 5' primer were used in a second PCR of roughly 7 to 12 cycles. Every single cDNA molecule received a tag from a template-switch adaptor with 12 random nucleotides. From the 5' RACE reads, TCRdb called clonotypes with MiXCR, one entry per CDR3 protein. The sample carries 800,000 or so distinct CDR3 sequences, 25% recorded once. Germline V gives CDR1 SGHRS, CDR2 YFSETQ. The CDR3 covers 16 residues. V was cut by 0 bases and J by 7 bases, with 17 bases left in between. This sample was shared with a second study, whose subject was T cells of mothers and their children.

Sequencing used blood. This chain joins TRBV5-1 and TRBJ2-1, with a weak D call TRBD2 (5 bases). This TCR was sampled from a boy under 18 in good health. The CDR3 bases are TGCGCCAGCAGCTTGGCCGGGATAGCGCAAGCAAATGAGCAGTTCTTC. This encodes CASSLAGIAQANEQFF.